Below, 22 T cell receptor beta chains from the same sample are listed, as sequenced in a study of T cells in Graves' hyperthyroidism and ophthalmopathy. It was RNA transcripts that yielded the amplified TCR beta CDR3 regions. A set of HTBI primers served as the primers for a first-round RT-PCR of the TCR CDR3. TCRdb redid the calling of the multiplex PCR reads with MiXCR, one entry per CDR3 protein. The data contain some 440,000 distinct CDR3 sequences, around a sixth of them singletons. Sample: blood. Receptors originate from a woman younger than 30 with Graves' hyperthyroidism.

This clonotype was detected once. The chain has TRBV24-1 and TRBJ1-2, with D unresolved. This CDR3 is built from 13 residues. Germline CDR1 and CDR2: KGHDR and SFDVKD. The V end lost 3 bases, the J end lost 10 bases, and 14 bases lay between the germline ends. CDR3 nucleotide sequence: TGTGCCACCAGTGATCACCGCAGGCCCTTCTACACCTTC. It translates to CATSDHRRPFYTF.

This clonotype has a count of ten or more. The V gene is TRBV18, the J gene TRBJ2-1, with 9 nucleotides matching TRBD1. There are 16 residues in the CDR3. In germline, CDR1 is KGHSH, CDR2 LQKENI. With V trimmed by 4 bases and J by 6 bases, 10 bases remained unmatched. In DNA, the CDR3 is TGTGCCAGCTCACGGCGTTCTGGACAGGGGTCCAATGAGCAGTTCTTC. Protein product: CASSRRSGQGSNEQFF. The variable domain in full, with the rest retrieved from reference TRBV18 and TRBJ2-1, is NAGVMQNPRHLVRRRGQEARLRCSPMKGHSHVYWYRQLPEEGLKFMVYLQKENIIDESGMPKERFSAEFPKEGPSILRIQQVVRGDSAAYFCASSRRSGQGSNEQFFGPGTRLTVL.

This clonotype has at least ten counts. This rearrangement joins TRBV4-3 to TRBJ1-6; D remains unclear. Germline V gene data show CDR1 as LGHNA and CDR2 as YSLEER. This CDR3 has 14 residues. V was trimmed by 3 bases and J by 10 bases, leaving 13 bases between them. The CDR3 bases are TGCGCCAGCAGCCACCAGGTCCTGGGGTCACCCCTCCACTTT. Translated, it gives CASSHQVLGSPLHF.

This clonotype has more than one count but fewer than ten. The chain recombines TRBV20-1 with TRBJ2-7, with D unresolved. The CDR3 loop spans 14 amino acids. With 0 bases removed from V and 3 bases from J, the gap between germline ends came to 12 bases. Germline V gene lookup returns CDR1 DFQATT and CDR2 SNEGSKA (reference sequence). CDR3 sequence reads: CSARELGIFYEQYF. CDR3 DNA sequence: TGCAGTGCTAGAGAGTTAGGGATTTTCTACGAGCAGTACTTC.

This clonotype came up once. One end of the junction fails to match germline, which may point to a read error. This sequence joins TRBV5-1 and TRBJ1-4; D not resolved. The CDR3 loop spans 14 amino acids. Germline V gives CDR1 SGHRS, CDR2 YFSETQ. CDR3 sequence (DNA): TGTGCCAGCAGCCCCGGGCTGGGAGGTGAAAAACTGTTTTTT. Amino acid sequence: CASSPGLGGEKLFF. The full variable domain, with the rest looked up from reference TRBV5-1 and TRBJ1-4, is KAGVTQTPRYLIKTRGQQVTLSCSPISGHRSVSWYQQTPGQGLQFLFEYFSETQRNKGNFPGRFSGRQFSNSRSEMNVSTLELGDSALYLCASSPGLGGEKLFFGSGTQLSVL.

The genes are TRBV15 and TRBJ2-7, with 8 bases that match TRBD2. The V gene end was trimmed by 0 bases and the J gene end by 5 bases; junction bases not matched to a gene: 15. Germline-derived CDR1 and CDR2 are LNHNV and YYDKDF (reference sequence). CDR3 length: 18 residues. CDR3 in amino acids: CATSRDPLGGTSYHEQYF. CDR3 DNA sequence: TGTGCCACCAGCAGAGATCCTTTGGGCGGGACTAGTTACCACGAGCAGTACTTC.

This clonotype was seen ten or more times. The chain recombines TRBV10-2 with TRBJ2-5; D might be TRBD1 (6 bases). V lost 6 bases, J lost 1 base, and 15 bases lay in between. The CDR3 is made up of 15 amino acids. The V gene's germline CDR1 is WSHSY and CDR2 SAAADI. The CDR3 DNA reads TGCGCCAGCAGACCGGGACACGAACCCCAAGAGACCCAGTACTTC. It yields the protein CASRPGHEPQETQYF.

This clonotype was observed many times. The rearrangement links TRBV20-1 to TRBJ2-3, with D perhaps TRBD2 (5 bases). V lost 5 bases and J 1 base, leaving 16 bases between the germline ends. Germline V gene sequence: CDR1 DFQATT, CDR2 SNEGSKA (reference sequence). This CDR3 is 15 amino acids long. In DNA, the CDR3 is TGCAGTGCTCGAGGGTCCTACAGTCGCACAGATACGCAGTATTTT. Its protein product is CSARGSYSRTDTQYF.

The V call is TRBV4-1, the J call TRBJ2-1; D is unclear. The germline V gene has CDR1 MGHRA and CDR2 YSYEKL. The CDR3 loop spans 16 amino acids. The V and J ends lost 3 bases and 7 bases respectively, with 19 bases between them. CDR3 loop: CASSHTWGGFGNEQFF. CDR3 coding DNA: TGCGCCAGCAGCCACACGTGGGGTGGGTTCGGGAATGAGCAGTTCTTC.

This clonotype was seen at least ten times. The chain carries TRBV20-1 and TRBJ1-1; 7 bases fit TRBD1. Germline values: CDR1 DFQATT, CDR2 SNEGSKA (reference sequence). With 1 base clipped from V and 0 bases from J, the junction kept 2 bases outside the gene matches. There are 14 residues in the CDR3. The CDR3: CSARGGTVNTEAFF. Written as DNA, the CDR3 is TGCAGTGCTAGAGGGGGGACAGTGAACACTGAAGCTTTCTTT.

The chain uses TRBV7-8 and TRBJ2-1; 13 positions agree with TRBD2. CDR1 is SGHVS and CDR2 is FQNEAQ in the germline V gene. Germline trimming cut 3 bases from V and 7 bases from J; bases unmatched to any gene: 3. This CDR3 contains 15 residues. CDR3 DNA sequence: TGTGCCAGCAGCTTCGGACTAGCGGGAGTAAATGAGCAGTTCTTC. Its translation: CASSFGLAGVNEQFF.

This clonotype was counted a few times. This rearrangement joins TRBV5-1 to TRBJ2-1; 10 bases agree with TRBD1. The junction had 8 bases not matched to a gene; V was cut back by 5 bases and J by 6 bases. CDR1 and CDR2 from the germline V gene are SGHRS and YFSETQ. This CDR3 region has 15 residues. DNA of the CDR3: TGCGCCAGCAGTTATCCGGGACAGGGGCGCAATGAGCAGTTCTTC. Protein product: CASSYPGQGRNEQFF.

The chain couples TRBV6-1 to TRBJ1-6; TRBD1 matches 11 bases. Germline V gene sequence: CDR1 MNHNS, CDR2 SASEGT. The CDR3 length is 16 residues. With 6 bases clipped from V and 9 bases from J, the junction kept 10 bases outside the gene matches. CDR3 sequence: CASSGQGAAWGSPLHF. The CDR3 DNA sequence: TGTGCCAGCAGCGGACAGGGGGCCGCGTGGGGTTCACCCCTCCACTTT.

The chain couples TRBV3-1 to TRBJ1-4; D possibly corresponds to TRBD1 (5 bases). This CDR3 comprises 16 residues. The V and J ends lost 5 bases and 3 bases respectively, with 16 bases between them. CDR1 is LGHDT, CDR2 YNNKEL, per germline (reference sequence). This CDR3 is CASSFGTRGPNEKLFF. For the CDR3, the DNA is TGTGCCAGCAGCTTCGGGACCAGAGGCCCTAATGAAAAACTGTTTTTT.

The chain couples TRBV29-1 to TRBJ2-5, with D perhaps given as TRBD1 or TRBD2 (5 bases each). This CDR3 has 12 amino acids. CDR1 SQVTM and CDR2 ANQGSEA come from the germline V gene. Trimming removed 2 bases at V and 6 bases at J, with 10 bases between. This CDR3 reads CSVEQGGQTQYF. CDR3 nucleotides: TGCAGCGTTGAACAGGGCGGGCAGACCCAGTACTTC.

This chain uses TRBV20-1 with TRBJ1-5; D might be TRBD1 (5 bases). Germline V gene lookup returns CDR1 DFQATT and CDR2 SNEGSKA (reference sequence). The V end was cut by 4 bases, the J end by 7 bases, with 17 bases between. CDR3 size: 14 residues. The CDR3: CSATIQGRSQPQHF. CDR3 DNA: TGCAGTGCTACCATTCAGGGCAGGAGCCAGCCCCAGCATTTT.

Ten or more counts support this clonotype. The chain carries TRBV15 and TRBJ2-1; 15 bases align to TRBD2. The CDR3 contains 23 residues. V shed 1 base and J 0 bases; nucleotides not matched to a gene: 16. Germline CDR1 is LNHNV and CDR2 is YYDKDF (reference sequence). The CDR3 is CATSRAGLGLAGGPYLSYNEQFF. CDR3 bases: TGTGCCACCAGCAGAGCCGGACTCGGACTAGCGGGAGGGCCGTATCTCTCCTACAATGAGCAGTTCTTC.

Ten or more counts support this clonotype. The CDR3 DNA sequence: TGTGCCAGCAGTTACCCCTCTAGGGGGCGAGCCACAGATACGCAGTATTTT. Translated, it gives CASSYPSRGRATDTQYF. This chain connects TRBV6-2 or TRBV6-3 to TRBJ2-3; TRBD1 matches at 7 bases. J gave up 2 bases and V 2 bases, and 10 bases lay outside the gene matches. Germline V gives CDR1 MNHEY, CDR2 SVGEGT. CDR3 length: 17 amino acids.

J is TRBJ2-7 and V is TRBV19, with D unclear. The CDR3 runs to 14 residues. CDR1 is LNHDA and CDR2 is SQIVND in the germline V gene (reference sequence). Trimming removed 0 bases at V and 6 bases at J, with 12 bases between. As DNA, the CDR3 is TGTGCCAGTAGTATAGATCTATTGAGATCCGAGCAGTACTTC. Protein: CASSIDLLRSEQYF. The variable domain in full, completed from reference TRBV19 and TRBJ2-7, reads DGGITQSPKYLFRKEGQNVTLSCEQNLNHDAMYWYRQDPGQGLRLIYYSQIVNDFQKGDIAEGYSVSREKKESFPLTVTSAQKNPTAFYLCASSIDLLRSEQYFGPGTRLTVT.

In regard to this clonotype: This may be a read error: a much more frequent sequence differs by one nucleotide. The J gene is TRBJ1-1, the V gene TRBV7-2; D not certain. V was cut by 8 bases and J by 2 bases, with 15 bases left in between. Germline CDR1 and CDR2: SGHTA and FQGNSA. CDR3 length equals 14 residues. CDR3 sequence reads: CASGSTRRNTEAFF. In nucleotides, the CDR3 is TGTGCCAGCGGCTCCACCAGGAGAAACACTGAAGCTTTCTTT. Full variable domain (outside the CDR3, taken from reference TRBV7-2 and TRBJ1-1): GAGVSQSPSNKVTEKGKDVELRCDPISGHTALYWYRQSLGQGLEFLIYFQGNSAPDKSGLPSDRFSAERTGGSVSTLTIQRTQQEDSAVYLCASGSTRRNTEAFFGQGTRLTVV.

The table lists this clonotype with many counts. The V gene is TRBV20-1, the J gene TRBJ2-3; 7 positions match TRBD2. Germline V gene lookup returns CDR1 DFQATT and CDR2 SNEGSKA (reference sequence). The CDR3 sequence is 17 residues long. V gave up 6 bases and J gave up 5 bases; unmatched junction bases: 20. Here the CDR3 DNA reads TGCAGTGCCCTACCTTTTCGACTAGCTCGTCCACAAGATACGCAGTATTTT. Amino acid sequence: CSALPFRLARPQDTQYF.

The gene calls are TRBV9 and TRBJ2-1; 9 nucleotides match TRBD2. Germline V gene lookup returns CDR1 SGDLS and CDR2 YYNGEE. CDR3 size: 11 residues. Germline trimming cut 2 bases from V and 13 bases from J; bases unmatched to any gene: 1. The CDR3 is CASSVGTSQFF. The CDR3 DNA sequence: TGTGCCAGCAGCGTGGGGACTAGCCAGTTCTTC.